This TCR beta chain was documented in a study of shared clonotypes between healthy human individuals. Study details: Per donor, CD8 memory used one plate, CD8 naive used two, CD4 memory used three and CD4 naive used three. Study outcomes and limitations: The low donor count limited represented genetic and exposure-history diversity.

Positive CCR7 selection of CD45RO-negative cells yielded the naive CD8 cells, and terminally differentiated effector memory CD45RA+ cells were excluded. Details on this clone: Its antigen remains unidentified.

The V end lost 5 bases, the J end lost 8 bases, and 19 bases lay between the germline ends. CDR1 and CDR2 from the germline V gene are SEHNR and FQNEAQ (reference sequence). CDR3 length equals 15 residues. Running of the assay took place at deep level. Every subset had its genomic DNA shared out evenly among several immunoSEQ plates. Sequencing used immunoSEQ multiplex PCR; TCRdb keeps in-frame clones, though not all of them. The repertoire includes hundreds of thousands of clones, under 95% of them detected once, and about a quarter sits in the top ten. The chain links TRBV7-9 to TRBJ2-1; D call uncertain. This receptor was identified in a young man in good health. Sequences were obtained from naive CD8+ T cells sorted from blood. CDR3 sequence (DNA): TGTGCCAGCAGCCCCCCGGCGGCCGGGTTCGATGAGCAGTTCTTC. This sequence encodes CASSPPAAGFDEQFF.